What follows describes a single TCR beta chain. The CDR3 consists of 15 residues. V lost 4 bases, J lost 1 base, and 5 bases stayed unmatched. The germline V gene has CDR1 SGHRS and CDR2 YFSETQ. The entry originates in a study of PD-L1 blockade in urothelial cancer. Profiling relied on immunoSEQ multiplex PCR, and the TCRdb table lists in-frame clones only, not all of them. This repertoire shows tens of thousands of clones, more than 75% found once; its top ten account for 8% to 10%. The material was PBMCs, obtained around atezolizumab (anti-PD-L1) treatment. This sequence was found in a man aged 70 or older with urothelial cancer. This rearrangement joins TRBV5-1 to TRBJ1-1, with TRBD1 matching 9 bases. The CDR3, as DNA: TGCGCCAGCAGCACAGGGGGCGCGGAGAACACTGAAGCTTTCTTT. Residues: CASSTGGAENTEAFF.